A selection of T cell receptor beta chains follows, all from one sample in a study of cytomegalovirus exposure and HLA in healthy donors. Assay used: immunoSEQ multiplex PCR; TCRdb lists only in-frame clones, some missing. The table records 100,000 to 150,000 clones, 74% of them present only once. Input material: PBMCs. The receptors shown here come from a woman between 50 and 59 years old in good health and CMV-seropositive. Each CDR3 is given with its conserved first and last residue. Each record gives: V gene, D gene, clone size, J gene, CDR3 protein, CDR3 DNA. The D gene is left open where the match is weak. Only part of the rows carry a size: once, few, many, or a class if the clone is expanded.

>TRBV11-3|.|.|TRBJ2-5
CASSQRGLYGETQYF
TGTGCCAGCAGCCAAAGGGGTTTGTACGGGGAGACCCAGTACTTC
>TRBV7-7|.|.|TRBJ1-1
CASSLVTHGPPNTEAFF
TGTGCCAGCAGCTTAGTCACTCATGGGCCTCCGAACACTGAAGCTTTCTTT
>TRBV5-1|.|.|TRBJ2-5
CASSPPGIQETQYF
TGCGCCAGCAGCCCTCCCGGGATCCAAGAGACCCAGTACTTC
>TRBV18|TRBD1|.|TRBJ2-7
CASSLEGQGGEQYF
TGTGCCAGCTCACTCGAAGGACAGGGAGGCGAGCAGTACTTC
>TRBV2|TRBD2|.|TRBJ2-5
CASCWGLGETQYF
TGTGCCAGCTGTTGGGGACTAGGGGAGACCCAGTACTTC
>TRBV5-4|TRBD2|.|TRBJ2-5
CAIKAGGYQETQYF
TGTGCCATTAAGGCGGGGGGTTACCAAGAGACCCAGTACTTC
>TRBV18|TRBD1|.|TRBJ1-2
CASSTIAGTGGGYTF
TGTGCCAGCTCCACAATAGCCGGGACAGGGGGTGGCTACACCTTC
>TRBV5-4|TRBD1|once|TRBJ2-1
CASSFGTGGYNEQFF
TGTGCCAGCAGCTTTGGGACAGGGGGATACAATGAGCAGTTCTTC
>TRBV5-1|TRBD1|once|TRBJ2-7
CASSRWARDRGDEQYF
TGCGCCAGCAGTCGATGGGCCCGGGACAGGGGTGACGAGCAGTACTTC
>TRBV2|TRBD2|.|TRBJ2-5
CASSELASGGETQYF
TGTGCCAGCAGTGAATTGGCTAGCGGGGGGGAAACCCAGTACTTC
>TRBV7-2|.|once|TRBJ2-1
CASSRLGQTNEQFF
TGTGCCAGCAGCAGATTGGGACAAACGAATGAGCAGTTCTTC
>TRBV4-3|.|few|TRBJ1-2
CASSQDFSSGLYGYTF
TGCGCCAGCAGCCAAGATTTCAGCTCTGGGCTGTATGGCTACACCTTC
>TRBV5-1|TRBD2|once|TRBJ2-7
CASSFVGTSGGFVDEQYF
TGCGCCAGCAGCTTTGTTGGGACTAGCGGGGGGTTTGTCGACGAGCAGTACTTC
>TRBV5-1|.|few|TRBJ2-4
CASSSGETDGIQYF
TGCGCCAGCAGCTCAGGGGAGACGGACGGCATTCAGTACTTC
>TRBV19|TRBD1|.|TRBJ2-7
CASSQDRDYEQYF
TGTGCCAGTAGCCAGGACAGGGACTACGAGCAGTACTTC
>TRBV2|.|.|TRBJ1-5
CASQREGLYSNQPQHF
TGTGCCAGCCAGAGGGAGGGGCTATATAGCAATCAGCCCCAGCATTTT
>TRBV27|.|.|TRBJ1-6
CASTALTGASTYNSPLHF
TGTGCCAGCACCGCCCTGACAGGCGCCTCCACATATAATTCACCCCTCCACTTT
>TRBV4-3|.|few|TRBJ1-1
CASSYGQSNTEAFF
TGCGCCAGCAGCTACGGACAGTCTAACACTGAAGCTTTCTTT
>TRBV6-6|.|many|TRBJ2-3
CASSDGVASTDTQYF
TGTGCCAGCAGTGACGGGGTAGCTAGCACAGATACGCAGTATTTT
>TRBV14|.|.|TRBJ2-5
CASSQFNSGETQYF
TGTGCCAGCAGCCAATTCAATAGCGGAGAGACCCAGTACTTC
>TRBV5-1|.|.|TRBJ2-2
CASSLVTGTGELFF
TGCGCCAGCAGCTTGGTTACGGGAACCGGGGAGCTGTTTTTT
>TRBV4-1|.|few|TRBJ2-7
CASSQPTETYEQYF
TGCGCCAGCAGCCAGCCGACTGAAACCTACGAGCAGTACTTC
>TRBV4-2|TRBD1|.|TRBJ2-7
CASSQDRTGASSSYEQYF
TGTGCCAGCAGCCAAGACCGGACAGGGGCCTCCTCCTCCTACGAGCAGTACTTC
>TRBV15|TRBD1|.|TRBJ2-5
CATSREQTGWETQYF
TGTGCCACCAGCCGCGAACAGACAGGGTGGGAGACCCAGTACTTC
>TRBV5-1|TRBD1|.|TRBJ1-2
CASQTGFNYGYTF
TGCGCCAGCCAGACAGGGTTTAACTATGGCTACACCTTC
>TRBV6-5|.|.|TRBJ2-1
CASYSYNEQFF
TGTGCCAGCTACAGTTACAATGAGCAGTTCTTC
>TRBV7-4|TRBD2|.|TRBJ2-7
CASSDRGGLDEQYF
TGTGCCAGCAGCGACCGGGGGGGTCTGGACGAGCAGTACTTC
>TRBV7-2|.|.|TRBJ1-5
CASSHGPRDQPQHF
TGTGCCAGCAGCCACGGACCGAGGGATCAGCCCCAGCATTTT
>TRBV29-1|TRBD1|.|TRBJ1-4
CSVGGTGGLGKLFF
TGCAGCGTTGGTGGGACAGGGGGTCTGGGAAAACTGTTTTTT
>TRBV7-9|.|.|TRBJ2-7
CASSFRQGSYEQYF
TGTGCCAGCAGCTTTAGGCAGGGGAGCTACGAGCAGTACTTC
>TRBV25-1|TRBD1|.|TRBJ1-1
CASSGVGPDRGNTEAFF
TGTGCCAGCAGTGGTGTGGGCCCGGACAGGGGGAACACTGAAGCTTTCTTT
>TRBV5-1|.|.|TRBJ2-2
CASSLDRVSGELFF
TGCGCCAGCAGCTTGGATCGCGTCTCCGGGGAGCTGTTTTTT
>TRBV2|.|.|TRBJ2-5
CASSERLLQETQYF
TGTGCCAGCAGTGAAAGACTATTACAAGAGACCCAGTACTTC
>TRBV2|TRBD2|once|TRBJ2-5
CASKPAAGGRETQYF
TGTGCCAGCAAGCCCGCAGCGGGGGGCAGGGAGACCCAGTACTTC
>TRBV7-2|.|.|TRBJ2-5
CASSLVRSYGETQYF
TGTGCCAGCAGCCTTGTTCGGTCTTACGGGGAGACCCAGTACTTC
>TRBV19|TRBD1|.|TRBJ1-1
CASRSGQSNTEAFF
TGTGCCAGTAGGTCGGGACAGTCGAACACTGAAGCTTTCTTT
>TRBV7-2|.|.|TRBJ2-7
CASSLALGDEQYF
TGTGCCAGCAGCTTAGCGCTAGGGGACGAGCAGTACTTC
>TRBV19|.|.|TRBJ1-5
CASSTEGDFNQPQHF
TGTGCCAGTAGTACCGAGGGGGATTTCAATCAGCCCCAGCATTTT
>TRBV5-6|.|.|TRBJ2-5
CASSPSLRFAKETQYF
TGTGCCAGCAGCCCATCTCTTCGGTTTGCCAAAGAGACCCAGTACTTC
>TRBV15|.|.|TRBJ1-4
CATQDRGGEEKLFF
TGTGCCACCCAAGATCGCGGGGGCGAAGAAAAACTGTTTTTT
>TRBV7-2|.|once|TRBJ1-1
CASSFQGRNRGAFF
TGTGCCAGCAGCTTCCAGGGCAGGAATCGGGGGGCTTTCTTT
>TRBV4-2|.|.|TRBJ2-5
CASSPSAGKETQYF
TGTGCCAGCAGCCCCTCGGCGGGAAAAGAGACCCAGTACTTC
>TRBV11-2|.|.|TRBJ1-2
CASSSRSAASLNYGYTF
TGTGCCAGCAGCAGTAGGTCAGCGGCGAGTCTCAACTATGGCTACACCTTC
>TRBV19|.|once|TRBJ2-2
CASSLPRQSSTGELFF
TGTGCCAGTAGTCTCCCCCGACAGTCAAGCACCGGGGAGCTGTTTTTT
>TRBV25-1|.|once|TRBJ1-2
CASRGSGGYTF
TGTGCCAGCAGGGGCAGTGGAGGCTACACCTTC
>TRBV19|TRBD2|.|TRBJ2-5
CASKGRGGLETQYF
TGTGCCAGTAAGGGACGGGGGGGATTGGAGACCCAGTACTTC
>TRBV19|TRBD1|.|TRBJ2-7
CASSNSRTGGEYF
TGTGCCAGTAGTAATAGTAGAACAGGGGGTGAGTACTTC
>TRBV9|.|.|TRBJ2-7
CASGQLAYEQYF
TGTGCCAGCGGACAGTTGGCCTACGAGCAGTACTTC
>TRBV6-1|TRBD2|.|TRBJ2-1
CASSGLAGGPHNEQFF
TGTGCCAGCAGTGGACTAGCGGGGGGTCCTCACAATGAGCAGTTCTTC
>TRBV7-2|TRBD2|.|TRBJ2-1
CASSVTTSGGLEQFF
TGTGCCAGCAGCGTTACAACTAGCGGGGGGCTTGAGCAGTTCTTC
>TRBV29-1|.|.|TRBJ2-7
CSVGLGEAYEQYF
TGCAGCGTTGGGCTGGGGGAGGCCTACGAGCAGTACTTC
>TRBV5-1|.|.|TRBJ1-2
CASSLDLARAFCTF
TGCGCCAGCAGCTTGGACCTCGCCAGGGCCTTCTGCACCTTC
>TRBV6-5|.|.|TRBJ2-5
CASSYDGVQETQYF
TGTGCCAGCAGTTACGACGGGGTACAAGAGACCCAGTACTTC
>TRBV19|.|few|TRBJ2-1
CASSPLNNEQFF
TGTGCCAGTAGTCCCCTTAACAATGAGCAGTTCTTC
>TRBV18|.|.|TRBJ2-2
CASSTRPPIPGELFF
TGTGCCAGCTCAACGAGGCCCCCCATCCCCGGGGAGCTGTTTTTT
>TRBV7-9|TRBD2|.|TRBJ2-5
CASSLGLASGTQYF
TGTGCCAGCAGCTTAGGACTAGCTAGTGGGACCCAGTACTTC
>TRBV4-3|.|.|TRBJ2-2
CASSQDQGGGELFF
TGCGCCAGCAGCCAAGATCAGGGTGGCGGGGAGCTGTTTTTT